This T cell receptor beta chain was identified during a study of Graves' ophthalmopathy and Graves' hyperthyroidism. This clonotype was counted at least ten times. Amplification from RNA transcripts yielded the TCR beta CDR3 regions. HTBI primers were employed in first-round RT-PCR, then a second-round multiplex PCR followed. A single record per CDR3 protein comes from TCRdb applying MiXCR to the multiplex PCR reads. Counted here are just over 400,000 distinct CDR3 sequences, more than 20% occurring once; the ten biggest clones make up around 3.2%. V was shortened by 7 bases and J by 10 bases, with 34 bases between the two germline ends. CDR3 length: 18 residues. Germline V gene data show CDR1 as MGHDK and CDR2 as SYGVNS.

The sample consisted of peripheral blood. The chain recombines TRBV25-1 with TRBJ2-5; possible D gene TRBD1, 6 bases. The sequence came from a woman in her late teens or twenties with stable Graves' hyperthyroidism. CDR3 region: CASTRTGTSTQERRVQYF. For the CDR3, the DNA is TGTGCCAGCACCAGGACCGGGACATCGACTCAAGAGCGCCGGGTCCAGTACTTC.